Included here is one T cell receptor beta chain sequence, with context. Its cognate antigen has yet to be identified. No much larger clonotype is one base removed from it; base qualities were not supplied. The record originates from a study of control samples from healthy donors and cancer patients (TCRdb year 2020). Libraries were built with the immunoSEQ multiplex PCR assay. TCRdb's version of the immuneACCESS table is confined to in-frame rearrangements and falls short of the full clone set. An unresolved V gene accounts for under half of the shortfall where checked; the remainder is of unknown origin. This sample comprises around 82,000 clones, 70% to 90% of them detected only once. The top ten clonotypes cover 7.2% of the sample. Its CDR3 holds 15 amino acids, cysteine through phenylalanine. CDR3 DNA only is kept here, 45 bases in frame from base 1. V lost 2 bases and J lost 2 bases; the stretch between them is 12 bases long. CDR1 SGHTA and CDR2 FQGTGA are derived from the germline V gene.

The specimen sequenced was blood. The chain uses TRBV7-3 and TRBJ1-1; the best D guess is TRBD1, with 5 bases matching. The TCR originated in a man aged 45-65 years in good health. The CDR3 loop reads CASSLGNQGNTEAFF. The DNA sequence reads TGTGCCAGCAGCTTAGGGAACCAGGGCAACACTGAAGCTTTCTTT.